The clone carrying this T cell receptor beta chain came up a few times. This record belongs to a study of response to subunit inactivated influenza vaccine. TCRdb called the RT-PCR reads again in MiXCR, with one record for every CDR3 protein. The table lists hundreds of thousands of distinct CDR3 sequences, around 20% of them singletons. Trimming took off 7 bases at V and 0 bases at J, with 13 bases between the two ends. This CDR3 spans 15 amino acids. Germline V CDR1 and CDR2: MNHEY, SMNVEV (reference sequence). The sequencing here drew on PBMCs from blood, taken around 5 days after vaccination. The chain recombines TRBV27 with TRBJ2-1; D gene unclear. The TCR was taken from a man aged 45-65 years who received an inactivated influenza vaccine. This chain's CDR3 is CASTLGGSSYNEQFF. CDR3 in DNA: TGTGCCAGCACCCTAGGCGGTAGCTCCTACAATGAGCAGTTCTTC.